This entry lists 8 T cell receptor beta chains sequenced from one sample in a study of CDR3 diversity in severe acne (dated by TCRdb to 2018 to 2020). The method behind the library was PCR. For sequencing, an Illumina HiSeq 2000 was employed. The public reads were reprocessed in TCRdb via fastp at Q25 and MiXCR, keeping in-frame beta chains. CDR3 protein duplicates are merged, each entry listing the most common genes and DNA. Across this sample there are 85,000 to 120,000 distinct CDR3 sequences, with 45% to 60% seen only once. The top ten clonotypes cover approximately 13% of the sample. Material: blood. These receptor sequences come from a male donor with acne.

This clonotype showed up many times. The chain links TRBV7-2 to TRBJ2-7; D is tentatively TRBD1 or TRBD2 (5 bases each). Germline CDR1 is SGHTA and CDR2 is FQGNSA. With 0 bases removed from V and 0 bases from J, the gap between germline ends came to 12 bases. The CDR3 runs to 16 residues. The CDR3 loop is CASSLAAGSSSYEQYF. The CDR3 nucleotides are TGTGCCAGCAGCTTAGCGGCAGGGAGCTCCTCCTACGAGCAGTACTTC. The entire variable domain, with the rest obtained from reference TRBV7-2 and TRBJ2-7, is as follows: GAGVSQSPSNKVTEKGKDVELRCDPISGHTALYWYRQSLGQGLEFLIYFQGNSAPDKSGLPSDRFSAERTGGSVSTLTIQRTQQEDSAVYLCASSLAAGSSSYEQYFGPGTRLTVT.

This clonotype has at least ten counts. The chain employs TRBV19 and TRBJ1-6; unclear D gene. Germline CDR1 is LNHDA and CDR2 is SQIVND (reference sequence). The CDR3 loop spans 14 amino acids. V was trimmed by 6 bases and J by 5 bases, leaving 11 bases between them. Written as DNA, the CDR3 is TGTGCCAGTAGCGAGGACCGAGATAATTCACCCCTCCACTTT. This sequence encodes CASSEDRDNSPLHF.

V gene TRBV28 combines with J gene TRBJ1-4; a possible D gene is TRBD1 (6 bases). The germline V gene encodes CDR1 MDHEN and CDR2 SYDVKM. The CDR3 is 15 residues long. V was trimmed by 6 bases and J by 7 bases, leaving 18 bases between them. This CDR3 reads CASRGGGSDSEKLFF. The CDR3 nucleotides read TGTGCCAGCAGAGGGGGGGGGTCAGACTCTGAAAAACTGTTTTTT.

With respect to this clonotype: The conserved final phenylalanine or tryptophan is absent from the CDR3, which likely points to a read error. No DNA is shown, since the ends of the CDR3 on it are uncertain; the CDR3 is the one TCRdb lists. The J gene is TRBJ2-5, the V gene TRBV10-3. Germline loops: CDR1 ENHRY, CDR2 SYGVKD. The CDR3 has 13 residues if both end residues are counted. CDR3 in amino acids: CAISEYGQETRYL.

CDR3 nucleotide sequence: TGTGCCAGCAGCCAAGATACGAGGGCAGGGGGTACCTACGAGCAGTACTTC. Protein: CASSQDTRAGGTYEQYF. The J gene is TRBJ2-7, the V gene TRBV3-1; 7 bases align to TRBD1. Germline trimming cut 0 bases from V and 2 bases from J; bases unmatched to any gene: 10. The germline CDR1 and CDR2 sequences are LGHDT and YNNKEL (reference sequence). The CDR3 is 17 amino acids.

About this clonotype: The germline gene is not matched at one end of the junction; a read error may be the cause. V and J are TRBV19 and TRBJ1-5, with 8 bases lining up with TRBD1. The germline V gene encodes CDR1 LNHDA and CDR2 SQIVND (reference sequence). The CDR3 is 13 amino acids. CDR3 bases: TGTGCCAATAGTCTGGACAGGGTTCAGCCCCAGCATTTT. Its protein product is CANSLDRVQPQHF.

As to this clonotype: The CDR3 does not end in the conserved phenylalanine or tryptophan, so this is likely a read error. CDR3 sequence reads: CASSQGPRRTEQFL. The DNA for the CDR3 is TGTGCCAGCAGCCAAGGTCCCCGGCGGACTGAGCAGTTCCTC. The chain links TRBV3-1 to TRBJ2-1; D is ambiguous. This CDR3 comprises 14 residues. Trimming pared 1 base from V and 9 bases from J, leaving 13 bases between. Germline values: CDR1 LGHDT, CDR2 YNNKEL (reference sequence).

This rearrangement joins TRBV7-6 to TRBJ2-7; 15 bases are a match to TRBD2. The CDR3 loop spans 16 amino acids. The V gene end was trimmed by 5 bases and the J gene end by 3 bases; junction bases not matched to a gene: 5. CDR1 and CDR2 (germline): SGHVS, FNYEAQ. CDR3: CASSTGLAGGNYEQYF. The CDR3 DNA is TGTGCCAGCAGCACCGGACTAGCGGGAGGGAACTACGAGCAGTACTTC.